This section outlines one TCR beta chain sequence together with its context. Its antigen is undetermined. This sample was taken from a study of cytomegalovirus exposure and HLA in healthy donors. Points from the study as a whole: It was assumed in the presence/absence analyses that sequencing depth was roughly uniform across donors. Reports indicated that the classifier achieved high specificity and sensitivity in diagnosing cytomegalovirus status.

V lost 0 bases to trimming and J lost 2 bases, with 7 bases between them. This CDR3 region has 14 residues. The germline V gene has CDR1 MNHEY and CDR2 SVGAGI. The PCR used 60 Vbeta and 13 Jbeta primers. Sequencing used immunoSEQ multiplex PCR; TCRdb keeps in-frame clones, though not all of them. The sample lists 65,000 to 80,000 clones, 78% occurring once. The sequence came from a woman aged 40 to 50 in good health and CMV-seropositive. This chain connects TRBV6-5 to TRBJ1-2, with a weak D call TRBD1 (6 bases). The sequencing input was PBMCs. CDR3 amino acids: CASSYSGQNYGYTF. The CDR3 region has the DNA TGTGCCAGCAGTTACTCCGGACAGAACTATGGCTACACCTTC.